This passage covers 18 T cell receptor beta chains from one sample sequenced in a study of blood T cell repertoires in COVID-19. Sequencing used immunoSEQ multiplex PCR; TCRdb keeps in-frame clones, though not all of them. Seen here are 80,000 to 95,000 clones, approximately 80% observed once, and the top ten hold about 10%. Sequences were obtained from peripheral blood. The receptors shown here come from a woman of 80 years or more with acute or convalescent COVID-19.

The genes are TRBV28 and TRBJ2-7; 10 bases line up with TRBD2. The germline gives CDR1 MDHEN, CDR2 SYDVKM. J was trimmed by 4 bases and V by 7 bases; bases with no gene match: 13. This CDR3 region has 16 residues. The CDR3 sequence: CASTTGASGRFYEQYF. Here the CDR3 DNA reads TGTGCCAGCACTACGGGGGCTAGCGGGAGATTTTACGAGCAGTACTTC.

This rearrangement joins TRBV10-3 to TRBJ2-3, with 15 positions matching TRBD2. The ends lost 10 bases at V and 3 bases at J; junction bases unmatched: 5. There are 15 residues in the CDR3. The germline V gene has CDR1 ENHRY and CDR2 SYGVKD. In DNA form, the CDR3 reads TGTGCCAGCCGGACTAGCGGGGGGGCAACAGATACGCAGTATTTT. Encoded protein: CASRTSGGATDTQYF.

There are a few counts of this clone. This chain connects TRBV6-1 to TRBJ2-5; maybe TRBD1 (6 bases). The CDR3 covers 14 residues. V was pared by 2 bases and J by 2 bases, with 9 bases between. CDR1 is MNHNS, CDR2 SASEGT, per germline. The CDR3 spells CASSEHQGQETQYF. CDR3 sequence (DNA): TGTGCCAGCAGTGAACACCAGGGGCAAGAGACCCAGTACTTC.

This clone was counted between two and nine times. CDR3 in amino acids: CASSITGQPQHF. Written as DNA, the CDR3 is TGTGCCAGTAGTATAACGGGTCAGCCCCAGCATTTT. V usage is TRBV19 and J usage is TRBJ1-5; D uncertain. CDR1 LNHDA and CDR2 SQIVND come from the germline V gene (reference sequence). The CDR3 runs 12 residues. V lost 2 bases and J 6 bases, leaving 5 bases between the germline ends.

This chain uses TRBV19 with TRBJ1-1; no clear D. Germline V CDR1 and CDR2: LNHDA, SQIVND (reference sequence). V lost 7 bases and J lost 5, with 14 bases in between. CDR3 size: 13 residues. The CDR3 spells CASTPGGVTEAFF. DNA for the CDR3: TGTGCCAGTACCCCCGGCGGGGTGACTGAAGCTTTCTTT. The variable domain in full, completed from reference TRBV19 and TRBJ1-1, reads DGGITQSPKYLFRKEGQNVTLSCEQNLNHDAMYWYRQDPGQGLRLIYYSQIVNDFQKGDIAEGYSVSREKKESFPLTVTSAQKNPTAFYLCASTPGGVTEAFFGQGTRLTVV.

This clone is a singleton in its sample. The genes are TRBV6-2 or TRBV6-3 and TRBJ2-1; 10 bases line up with TRBD2. V lost 6 bases, J lost 9 bases, and 8 bases stayed unmatched. The CDR3 contains 14 residues. Germline V CDR1 and CDR2: MNHEY, SVGEGT. CDR3 sequence: CASRPSGGLGEQFF. In DNA form, the CDR3 reads TGTGCCAGCAGGCCTAGCGGGGGACTCGGTGAGCAGTTCTTC.

This chain uses TRBV6-1 with TRBJ2-3; no firm D call. V shed 2 bases and J shed 4 bases, with 7 bases lying between them. CDR1 and CDR2 from the germline V gene are MNHNS and SASEGT. The CDR3 totals 13 residues. CDR3 nucleotides: TGTGCCAGCAGTGAATATCAGTCAGATACGCAGTATTTT. Translated: CASSEYQSDTQYF.

A single count supports this clone. This chain joins TRBV7-2 and TRBJ1-4; 7 bases are a match to TRBD1. V lost 5 bases, J lost 3 bases, and 6 bases stayed unmatched. There are 15 residues in the CDR3. Germline V lookup: CDR1 SGHTA, CDR2 FQGNSA. The CDR3 loop is CASSPHRGPNEKLFF. In DNA form, the CDR3 reads TGTGCCAGCAGCCCCCACAGGGGTCCTAATGAAAAACTGTTTTTT. Supplemented by reference TRBV7-2 and TRBJ1-4, the full variable domain reads GAGVSQSPSNKVTEKGKDVELRCDPISGHTALYWYRQSLGQGLEFLIYFQGNSAPDKSGLPSDRFSAERTGGSVSTLTIQRTQQEDSAVYLCASSPHRGPNEKLFFGSGTQLSVL.

The chain joins TRBV12-3 or TRBV12-4 to TRBJ1-4; maybe TRBD1 (5 bases). V lost 3 bases and J 7 bases, leaving 9 bases between the germline ends. This CDR3 is 13 amino acids long. The CDR3 DNA sequence: TGTGCCAGCAGTTTTCAGGGAGGTGAAAAACTGTTTTTT. This gives the protein CASSFQGGEKLFF.

V and J are TRBV25-1 and TRBJ2-6; D uncertain. Trimming removed 4 bases at V and 2 bases at J, with 3 bases between. CDR1 MGHDK and CDR2 SYGVNS come from the germline V gene. The CDR3 totals 13 residues. CDR3 loop: CASSVTGANVLTF. CDR3 nucleotide sequence: TGTGCCAGCAGTGTCACTGGGGCCAACGTCCTGACTTTC.

This clone has only a few counts. V usage is TRBV19 and J usage is TRBJ2-7, with TRBD1 identical over 8 bases. Germline-derived CDR1 and CDR2 are LNHDA and SQIVND (reference sequence). Trimming removed 10 bases from V and 4 bases from J; junction bases left unmatched: 6. This CDR3 region has 12 residues. CDR3 DNA: TGTGCCACTGGACAGGGAATTTACGAGCAGTACTTC. As protein: CATGQGIYEQYF.

The chain has TRBV5-1 and TRBJ2-7; TRBD1 is a possible D gene (6 bases). Per germline, CDR1 SGHRS and CDR2 YFSETQ. V was pared by 5 bases and J by 1 base, with 13 bases between. This CDR3 spans 14 amino acids. The CDR3 coding sequence is TGCGCCAGCAGAGGACAGTGGGGTTCCTACGAGCAGTACTTC. Encoded protein: CASRGQWGSYEQYF. Filled out from reference TRBV5-1 and TRBJ2-7, the complete variable domain reads KAGVTQTPRYLIKTRGQQVTLSCSPISGHRSVSWYQQTPGQGLQFLFEYFSETQRNKGNFPGRFSGRQFSNSRSEMNVSTLELGDSALYLCASRGQWGSYEQYFGPGTRLTVT.

The J gene is TRBJ2-6, the V gene TRBV4-3, with TRBD2 matching 8 bases. V dropped 3 bases and J dropped 3; count of bases not matched to a gene: 4. The CDR3 has 16 amino acids. CDR1 LGHNA and CDR2 YSLEER come from the germline V gene. In DNA, the CDR3 is TGCGCCAGCAGCCAGGGACTAGTGGGTGGGGCCAACGTCCTGACTTTC. It encodes CASSQGLVGGANVLTF.

This clone occurred a few times. The chain uses TRBV19 and TRBJ2-7, with 11 bases lining up with TRBD1. Per the germline V gene, CDR1 is LNHDA and CDR2 is SQIVND (reference sequence). V lost 10 bases and J lost 6; bases outside the gene matches: 11. The CDR3 has 14 amino acids. CDR3: CATGDRGTSSEQYF. Written as DNA, the CDR3 is TGTGCCACCGGGGACAGGGGGACTTCATCCGAGCAGTACTTC.

The CDR3 DNA is TGTGCCAGCAGCTCCAGGGTACCTGGAAACACCATATATTTT. This encodes CASSSRVPGNTIYF. The chain carries TRBV7-8 and TRBJ1-3, with a weak D call TRBD1 (5 bases). This CDR3 is 14 amino acids long. Germline values: CDR1 SGHVS, CDR2 FQNEAQ. V lost 4 bases, J lost 2 bases, and 9 bases lay in between.

The V gene is TRBV3-1 (or the pseudogene TRBV3-2), the J gene TRBJ1-3; no clear D gene. V was cut by 1 base and J by 7 bases, with 14 bases left in between. The CDR3 covers 15 residues. Germline V gene lookup returns CDR1 LGHDT and CDR2 YNNKEL (reference sequence). The CDR3 bases are TGTGCCAGCAGCCAAGGACGCGTACTGAGGAACACCATATATTTT. Translated: CASSQGRVLRNTIYF.

V and J are TRBV5-1 and TRBJ1-1; a possible D gene is TRBD1 (6 bases). The CDR3 has 15 residues. Germline CDR1 and CDR2: SGHRS and YFSETQ. Trimming left V 0 bases short and J 8 bases short, with 17 bases between. The DNA of the CDR3 is TGCGCCAGCAGCTTGGAGGGGGACACAAGCCAAGAAGCTTTCTTT. Protein: CASSLEGDTSQEAFF.

The rearrangement links TRBV4-2 to TRBJ1-3; weak D call: TRBD1 (6 bases). The CDR3 is 16 amino acids. Germline-derived CDR1 and CDR2 are LGHNA and YNFKEQ. V was pared by 0 bases and J by 2 bases, with 11 bases between. CDR3 in DNA: TGTGCCAGCAGCCAAGATGTCGCAGGGGCTGGAAACACCATATATTTT. As protein: CASSQDVAGAGNTIYF.